This TCR beta chain was documented in a study of beta chain features in type 1 diabetes. For the study at large: Sorted cells examined across all samples numbered around 100 million.

The authors reverse transcribed all of the isolated RNA, so sequencing captured expressed TCRB transcripts. Data came from immunoSEQ multiplex PCR; TCRdb stores just in-frame clones and leaves some out. Seen here are some 900,000 clones, 15% to 20% observed once, and the top ten hold roughly 0.025%. J was trimmed by 1 base and V by 4 bases; bases with no gene match: 6. Germline CDR1 reads MNHEY; CDR2 reads SVGAGI. CDR3 length: 15 amino acids. V and J are TRBV6-5 and TRBJ2-7; 8 bases are shared with TRBD1. Sequenced material: naive CD4+ T cells from blood. The sequence was collected from a woman aged 18 to 35 in good health. CDR3 region: CASSWIGTGSYEQYF. The CDR3 region has the DNA TGTGCCAGCAGTTGGATTGGGACAGGTTCCTACGAGCAGTACTTC.